Here is one TCR beta chain with its context. Its specificity is unknown. The data were taken from a study of shared clonotypes between healthy human individuals. Findings and caveats of the study: Sharing across four donors was highest in naive CD4 (around 5%) and lowest in memory CD8 (around 0.4%). Generation of non-shared clonotypes was less probable than generation of clonotypes shared by all four donors.

The CDR3 totals 15 residues. Germline CDR1 reads LNHDA; CDR2 reads SQIVND (reference sequence). Trimming removed 3 bases at V and 3 bases at J, with 12 bases between. Sequenced by immunoSEQ multiplex PCR; TCRdb stores in-frame clones only, minus some. The table has about 680,000 clones, around 72% seen once. The rearrangement joins TRBV19 to TRBJ1-5; D is uncertain. Material: memory CD4+ T cells sorted from blood. The subset denotes: CD45RA-negative fraction. This receptor was identified in a woman in her twenties or thirties in good health. CDR3 region: CASSISPGINQPQHF. As DNA, the CDR3 is TGTGCCAGTAGTATTTCCCCGGGAATCAATCAGCCCCAGCATTTT.